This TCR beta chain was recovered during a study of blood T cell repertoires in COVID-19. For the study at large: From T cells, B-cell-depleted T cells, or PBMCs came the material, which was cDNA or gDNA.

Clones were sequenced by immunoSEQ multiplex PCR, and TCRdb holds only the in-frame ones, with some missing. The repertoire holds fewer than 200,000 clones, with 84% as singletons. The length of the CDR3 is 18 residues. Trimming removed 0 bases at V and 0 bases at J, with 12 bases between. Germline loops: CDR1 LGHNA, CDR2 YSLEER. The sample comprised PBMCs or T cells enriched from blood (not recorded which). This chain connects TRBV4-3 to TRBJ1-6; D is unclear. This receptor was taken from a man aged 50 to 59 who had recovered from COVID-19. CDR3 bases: TGCGCCAGCAGCCAAGATGGTCCAGCGAGCTCCTATAATTCACCCCTCCACTTT. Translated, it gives CASSQDGPASSYNSPLHF.